The next 21 T cell receptor beta chains were all read from a single sample in a study of CD8 T cells in Susac syndrome. cDNA came from about 0.5 to 1 ug RNA primed by random hexamers. TCRdb fed the immunoSEQ multiplex PCR reads into MiXCR, producing one record per CDR3 protein. The profile shows more than 20,000 distinct CDR3 sequences, 85% to 95% of them singletons. The sample was CD8+ T cells from PBMCs. These TCRs come from a human donor in good health.

The chain links TRBV9 to TRBJ2-4; 7 bases line up with TRBD1. CDR3 length: 16 amino acids. The germline gives CDR1 SGDLS, CDR2 YYNGEE. The V and J ends lost 4 bases and 0 bases, in that order; junction bases with no gene match: 7. The CDR3 region is CASSPRTGPAKNIQYF. DNA for the CDR3: TGTGCCAGCAGCCCCAGGACAGGACCAGCCAAAAACATTCAGTACTTC.

The CDR3 spells CASSRAASTDTQYF. The CDR3 coding sequence is TGTGCCAGCAGTAGAGCGGCTAGCACAGATACGCAGTATTTT. The chain combines TRBV12-3 or TRBV12-4 with TRBJ2-3; tentative D call: TRBD2 (5 bases). V gave up 5 bases and J gave up 0 bases, with 9 bases separating them. The CDR3 runs to 14 residues.

The chain employs TRBV15 and TRBJ2-7; D not resolved. This CDR3 spans 13 amino acids. Germline V gene sequence: CDR1 LNHNV, CDR2 YYDKDF (reference sequence). Trimming removed 0 bases from V and 5 bases from J, with 8 bases in between. CDR3 region: CATSRDWEDEQYF. The CDR3 nucleotides read TGTGCCACCAGCAGAGATTGGGAAGACGAGCAGTACTTC.

The chain uses TRBV20-1 and TRBJ1-2, with 8 bases matching TRBD1. V dropped 5 bases and J dropped 4; count of bases not matched to a gene: 12. CDR3 length: 15 amino acids. Germline loops: CDR1 DFQATT, CDR2 SNEGSKA (reference sequence). Written as DNA, the CDR3 is TGCAGTGCTCCCGGACAGGGAAGCATGGGCTATGGCTACACCTTC. Protein: CSAPGQGSMGYGYTF.

The chain is built from TRBV7-9 and TRBJ2-7; tentatively, D is TRBD1 or TRBD2 (5 bases each). The V gene lost 1 base and the J gene lost 2 bases, with 9 bases spanning the gap. This CDR3 spans 14 amino acids. CDR1 and CDR2 (germline): SEHNR, FQNEAQ (reference sequence). The chain's CDR3 is CASSLEGTAYEQYF. CDR3 DNA sequence: TGTGCCAGCAGCTTAGAAGGGACCGCCTACGAGCAGTACTTC.

The V and J genes are TRBV5-5 and TRBJ1-2; D is possibly TRBD1 (5 bases). The germline V gene has CDR1 SGHKS and CDR2 YYEKEE (reference sequence). The CDR3 length is 15 residues. Trimming removed 6 bases at V and 4 bases at J, with 19 bases between. The CDR3 sequence: CASIPNPGRAYGYTF. As DNA, the CDR3 is TGTGCCAGCATCCCAAACCCGGGACGGGCCTATGGCTACACCTTC.

The chain couples TRBV21-1 to TRBJ2-7; the D call in the table, TRBD1, was not verified against the DNA. TRBV21-1 is an annotated pseudogene. This CDR3 is built from 12 residues. CDR3 in amino acids: CASSLAPTRQYF. In DNA form, the CDR3 reads TGTGCCAGCAGCTTAGCCCCCACACGGCAGTACTTC.

This sequence joins TRBV6-5 and TRBJ1-1, with a weak D call TRBD1 (5 bases). V lost 2 bases and J 0 bases, leaving 10 bases between the germline ends. This CDR3 region has 15 residues. Germline CDR1 is MNHEY and CDR2 is SVGAGI. CDR3 in DNA: TGTGCCAGCAGTTACAGACAGCTTATGAACACTGAAGCTTTCTTT. It codes for CASSYRQLMNTEAFF.

This clonotype showed up just once. The V gene is TRBV29-1, the J gene TRBJ2-7; D uncertain. This CDR3 region has 14 residues. Germline-derived CDR1 and CDR2 are SQVTM and ANQGSEA. Trimming shortened V by 0 bases and J by 4 bases, and 13 bases separated the two germline ends. The CDR3 reads CSVEDPYVPYEQYF. The DNA for the CDR3 is TGCAGCGTTGAAGATCCCTACGTCCCTTACGAGCAGTACTTC.

The sample holds one count of this clonotype. The rearrangement joins TRBV6-1 to TRBJ1-1; 7 bases are shared with TRBD1. Germline CDR1 is MNHNS and CDR2 is SASEGT. J gave up 3 bases and V 6 bases, and 4 bases lay outside the gene matches. This CDR3 spans 13 amino acids. CDR3 protein: CASRGGWDTEAFF. The CDR3 coding sequence is TGTGCCAGCAGAGGGGGCTGGGACACTGAAGCTTTCTTT.

The V and J genes are TRBV24-1 and TRBJ2-1, with D possibly matching TRBD1 (5 bases). The CDR3 is 15 amino acids. Looked up from germline, CDR1 is KGHDR and CDR2 is SFDVKD. The V gene lost 3 bases and the J gene lost 7 bases, with 15 bases spanning the gap. Written as DNA, the CDR3 is TGTGCCACCAGTGATAGGGATTCAGGGATGAATGAGCAGTTCTTC. It codes for CATSDRDSGMNEQFF.

J is TRBJ1-2 and V is TRBV29-1, with TRBD1 identical over 10 bases. Per germline, CDR1 SQVTM and CDR2 ANQGSEA. The V gene end was trimmed by 7 bases and the J gene end by 7 bases; junction bases not matched to a gene: 9. The CDR3 runs 13 residues. The DNA of the CDR3 is TGCAGCGGCGAACTGGGACAGGGGATTGGCTACACCTTC. Protein sequence: CSGELGQGIGYTF. The full variable domain, with the rest looked up from reference TRBV29-1 and TRBJ1-2, is SAVISQKPSRDICQRGTSLTIQCQVDSQVTMMFWYRQQPGQSLTLIATANQGSEATYESGFVIDKFPISRPNLTFSTLTVSNMSPEDSSIYLCSGELGQGIGYTFGSGTRLTVV.

This chain joins TRBV29-1 and TRBJ2-7; TRBD1 matches at 8 bases. Germline assignment: CDR1 SQVTM and CDR2 ANQGSEA. J lost 5 bases, V lost 5 bases, and 8 bases had no gene match. The CDR3 loop spans 13 amino acids. CDR3 nucleotide sequence: TGCAGCGTTCTCCGGGACAGGAACCACGAGCAGTACTTC. Protein product: CSVLRDRNHEQYF.

V and J are TRBV13 and TRBJ2-6; D uncertain. V was pared by 4 bases and J by 2 bases, with 6 bases between. The germline V gene has CDR1 PRHDT and CDR2 FYEKMQ (reference sequence). The CDR3 length is 14 residues. The CDR3 region is CASSSLTGANVLTF. As DNA, the CDR3 is TGTGCCAGCAGCTCCCTTACTGGGGCCAACGTCCTGACTTTC.

The chain employs TRBV20-1 and TRBJ2-5; 10 bases are shared with TRBD2. V lost 2 bases and J lost 1; bases outside the gene matches: 1. Germline loops: CDR1 DFQATT, CDR2 SNEGSKA (reference sequence). The CDR3 covers 14 residues. This chain's CDR3 is CSARSGGGQETQYF. DNA of the CDR3: TGCAGTGCTAGAAGCGGGGGGGGCCAAGAGACCCAGTACTTC.

The chain employs TRBV3-1 and TRBJ2-1; perhaps TRBD2 as D (5 bases). Trimming removed 3 bases at V and 8 bases at J, with 23 bases between. The CDR3 length is 17 residues. CDR1 and CDR2 from the germline V gene are LGHDT and YNNKEL (reference sequence). Written as DNA, the CDR3 is TGTGCCAGCAGCCAGGTAAAAAGGACTTGGTACCGTGATGAGCAGTTCTTC. Its translation is CASSQVKRTWYRDEQFF.

The chain employs TRBV15 and TRBJ2-6; D perhaps matches TRBD1 (5 bases). This CDR3 comprises 16 residues. Germline lookup yields CDR1 LNHNV and CDR2 YYDKDF (reference sequence). The V gene lost 5 bases and the J gene lost 0 bases, with 11 bases spanning the gap. The CDR3 protein is CATSPVRGSGANVLTF. Here the CDR3 DNA reads TGTGCCACCAGCCCGGTTAGGGGCTCTGGGGCCAACGTCCTGACTTTC.

The gene calls are TRBV19 and TRBJ1-1, with a weak D call TRBD1 (6 bases). Between the trimmed V and J ends, which lost 3 bases and 4 bases, there was a span of 18 bases. CDR1 is LNHDA and CDR2 is SQIVND in the germline V gene (reference sequence). The CDR3 covers 16 residues. The CDR3 region has the DNA TGTGCCAGTAGTATCTGGGACACCTCCATGAGCACTGAAGCTTTCTTT. Protein product: CASSIWDTSMSTEAFF.

The V call is TRBV7-9, the J call TRBJ1-1; D not certain. V gave up 8 bases and J gave up 2 bases, with 21 bases separating them. The germline gives CDR1 SEHNR, CDR2 FQNEAQ (reference sequence). The length of the CDR3 is 16 residues. CDR3 in amino acids: CASRTPAGSFNTEAFF. For the CDR3, the DNA is TGTGCCAGCCGGACCCCCGCTGGCAGTTTCAACACTGAAGCTTTCTTT.

The J gene is TRBJ2-1, the V gene TRBV5-6; D remains unclear. Germline CDR1 SGHDT, CDR2 YYEEEE. The length of the CDR3 is 12 residues. Trimming pared 3 bases from V and 15 bases from J, leaving 16 bases between. The CDR3 DNA reads TGTGCCAGCAGCTCGGAAATAAGCATTCTGTTCTTC. It is translated as CASSSEISILFF.

The V call is TRBV29-1, the J call TRBJ1-1; D is undetermined. Trimming removed 1 base from V and 5 bases from J, with 23 bases in between. Germline V gives CDR1 SQVTM, CDR2 ANQGSEA. This CDR3 is 17 amino acids long. CDR3 region: CSVEGFFYDREGTEAFF. CDR3 nucleotides: TGCAGCGTTGAAGGATTTTTCTACGATCGAGAGGGAACTGAAGCTTTCTTT.